This note documents a single T cell receptor (beta chain) sequence. The target antigen is unknown. Per germline, CDR1 SGHDT and CDR2 YYEEEE. The CDR3 contains 13 residues. The V end lost 1 base, the J end lost 7 bases, and 11 bases lay between the germline ends. This record belongs to a study of identical twins. cDNA carried unique molecular identifiers, and a universal primer site was added by template switching. TCRdb itself ran the 5' RACE reads through MiXCR, one entry per CDR3 protein. The top ten hold approximately 2% of the sample, which has more than 650,000 distinct CDR3 sequences, less than 7% seen once. Study-wide results and caveats: Conclusions came from cross-sectional statistical analysis, not from following the same donors.

This TCR was sampled from a man aged 18 to 30 in good health. V gene TRBV5-6 combines with J gene TRBJ1-2; tentative D call: TRBD1 (6 bases). The sequencing input was naive T cells sorted from blood. CDR3 sequence (DNA): TGTGCCAGCAGCTTGCGGGGGGCTGGTGGCTACACCTTC. Translation gives CASSLRGAGGYTF.